Listed below are T cell receptor beta chains from one sample, sequenced in a study of shared clonotypes between healthy human individuals. Clones were sequenced by immunoSEQ multiplex PCR, and TCRdb holds only the in-frame ones, with some missing. The table records hundreds of thousands of clones, 75% to 85% of them present only once. Sequencing was carried out using PBMCs. Every receptor here comes from a woman aged 40-49 years in good health. Some clones in this sample may be carry-over from other donors' samples. The CDR3 runs from the conserved cysteine through the conserved F or W. D genes are given only for firm matches. Rows may omit the clone size; those that give it use once, few, many or a size class.

D gene: NA; CDR3 length: 16; clone size: NA; V gene: TRBV5-6; J gene: TRBJ2-6; CDR3 protein: CASSPDGYSGANVLTF; CDR3 DNA: TGTGCCAGCAGCCCGGACGGGTACTCTGGGGCCAACGTCCTGACTTTC
D gene: TRBD1; CDR3 length: 13; clone size: many; V gene: TRBV28; J gene: TRBJ2-7; CDR3 protein: CATSTGGLYEQYF; CDR3 DNA: TGTGCCACCTCGACAGGGGGCTTGTACGAGCAGTACTTC
D gene: NA; CDR3 length: 15; clone size: once; V gene: TRBV5-1; J gene: TRBJ2-3; CDR3 protein: CASSAEGGGIDTQYF; CDR3 DNA: TGCGCCAGCAGCGCGGAGGGGGGAGGGATAGATACGCAGTATTTT
D gene: TRBD1; CDR3 length: 14; clone size: once; V gene: TRBV7-9; J gene: TRBJ1-2; CDR3 protein: CASRSTGGPYGYTF; CDR3 DNA: TGTGCCAGCAGGTCCACAGGGGGACCCTATGGCTACACCTTC
D gene: NA; CDR3 length: 13; clone size: NA; V gene: TRBV28; J gene: TRBJ2-3; CDR3 protein: CASSAGSTDTQYF; CDR3 DNA: TGTGCCAGCAGTGCAGGGTCCACAGATACGCAGTATTTT
D gene: NA; CDR3 length: 16; clone size: NA; V gene: TRBV10-3; J gene: TRBJ1-2; CDR3 protein: CAISVRQPETVYGYTF; CDR3 DNA: TGTGCCATCAGTGTTAGGCAGCCGGAAACCGTCTATGGCTACACCTTC
D gene: TRBD2; CDR3 length: 13; clone size: NA; V gene: TRBV7-3; J gene: TRBJ2-1; CDR3 protein: CASSESGSTEQFF; CDR3 DNA: TGTGCCAGCAGCGAAAGCGGGAGTACTGAGCAGTTCTTC
D gene: TRBD2; CDR3 length: 16; clone size: few; V gene: TRBV7-2; J gene: TRBJ2-7; CDR3 protein: CASSLRAGRSTYEQYF; CDR3 DNA: TGTGCCAGCAGCTTACGAGCGGGACGGTCTACCTACGAGCAGTACTTC
D gene: NA; CDR3 length: 15; clone size: NA; V gene: TRBV7-3; J gene: TRBJ2-6; CDR3 protein: CASSSTGAGANVLTF; CDR3 DNA: TGTGCCAGCAGCTCGACAGGAGCTGGGGCCAACGTCCTGACTTTC
D gene: TRBD1; CDR3 length: 13; clone size: NA; V gene: TRBV2; J gene: TRBJ2-7; CDR3 protein: CASTRDRLYEQYF; CDR3 DNA: TGTGCCAGCACCCGGGACAGACTCTACGAGCAGTACTTC
D gene: NA; CDR3 length: 13; clone size: NA; V gene: TRBV6-1; J gene: TRBJ2-7; CDR3 protein: CASTPGRSYEQYF; CDR3 DNA: TGTGCCAGCACTCCCGGACGTTCCTACGAGCAGTACTTC
D gene: TRBD1; CDR3 length: 13; clone size: NA; V gene: TRBV27; J gene: TRBJ2-7; CDR3 protein: CASGTGGRYEQYF; CDR3 DNA: TGTGCCAGCGGGACAGGGGGTCGGTACGAGCAGTACTTC
D gene: NA; CDR3 length: 11; clone size: once; V gene: TRBV19; J gene: TRBJ1-1; CDR3 protein: CASSSGQEAFF; CDR3 DNA: TGTGCCAGTAGTTCCGGACAGGAAGCTTTCTTT
D gene: TRBD2; CDR3 length: 16; clone size: NA; V gene: TRBV7-3; J gene: TRBJ2-1; CDR3 protein: CASSQHRLAGRGEQFF; CDR3 DNA: TGTGCCAGCAGCCAACACCGACTAGCGGGGAGGGGTGAGCAGTTCTTC
D gene: NA; CDR3 length: 12; clone size: NA; V gene: TRBV18; J gene: TRBJ2-3; CDR3 protein: CASSPRLDTQYF; CDR3 DNA: TGTGCCAGCTCACCAAGGTTAGATACGCAGTATTTT
D gene: TRBD1; CDR3 length: 15; clone size: NA; V gene: TRBV18; J gene: TRBJ1-5; CDR3 protein: CASSRGQGSNQPQHF; CDR3 DNA: TGTGCCAGCTCACGGGGACAGGGCAGCAATCAGCCCCAGCATTTT
D gene: NA; CDR3 length: 15; clone size: NA; V gene: TRBV28; J gene: TRBJ2-7; CDR3 protein: CASSSPPVSTYEQYF; CDR3 DNA: TGTGCCAGCAGCTCACCCCCCGTATCCACCTACGAGCAGTACTTC
D gene: TRBD1; CDR3 length: 17; clone size: NA; V gene: TRBV5-1; J gene: TRBJ2-6; CDR3 protein: CASSWDRVRSGANVLTF; CDR3 DNA: TGCGCCAGCAGCTGGGACAGGGTGAGATCTGGGGCCAACGTCCTGACTTTC
D gene: NA; CDR3 length: 15; clone size: NA; V gene: TRBV28; J gene: TRBJ2-1; CDR3 protein: CASSLSGGVYNEQFF; CDR3 DNA: TGTGCCAGCAGTTTATCGGGTGGAGTATACAATGAGCAGTTCTTC
D gene: TRBD2; CDR3 length: 15; clone size: many; V gene: TRBV2; J gene: TRBJ2-2; CDR3 protein: CASSVAGRGTGELFF; CDR3 DNA: TGTGCCAGCAGTGTAGCGGGGCGTGGCACCGGGGAGCTGTTTTTT
D gene: NA; CDR3 length: 14; clone size: NA; V gene: TRBV19; J gene: TRBJ2-1; CDR3 protein: CASSKGYTYNEQFF; CDR3 DNA: TGTGCCAGTAGTAAAGGTTATACCTACAATGAGCAGTTCTTC
D gene: NA; CDR3 length: 13; clone size: NA; V gene: TRBV5-5; J gene: TRBJ2-7; CDR3 protein: CASSLLAEYEQYF; CDR3 DNA: TGTGCCAGCAGCTTGCTGGCGGAGTACGAGCAGTACTTC